One and the same sample provided the 23 T cell receptor beta chains below, sequenced in a study of cytomegalovirus exposure and HLA in healthy donors. Generated by immunoSEQ multiplex PCR, the TCRdb table keeps only in-frame clones and is missing some. The top ten hold approximately 3.5% of the sample, which has approximately 76,000 clones, approximately 94% seen once. Sequences were obtained from PBMCs. The receptor source for this set is a woman in her late teens or twenties in good health and CMV-seropositive.

V is TRBV28 and J is TRBJ2-5; a possible D gene is TRBD1 (6 bases). Germline V lookup: CDR1 MDHEN, CDR2 SYDVKM. The CDR3 totals 13 residues. Trimming removed 7 bases at V and 2 bases at J, with 11 bases between. The CDR3 DNA follows: TGTGCCAGCACCCTAAGGGGGCAAGAGACCCAGTACTTC. The encoded protein is CASTLRGQETQYF.

This chain uses TRBV2 with TRBJ1-3; D gene uncertain. Looked up from germline, CDR1 is SNHLY and CDR2 is FYNNEI. V lost 5 bases to trimming and J lost 0 bases, with 11 bases between them. The CDR3 length is 15 residues. CDR3 residues: CASSRDYSSGNTIYF. The CDR3 DNA is TGTGCCAGCAGTCGCGATTATAGCTCTGGAAACACCATATATTTT.

The rearrangement uses TRBV6-1 and TRBJ1-2; no clear D gene. This CDR3 spans 12 amino acids. V gave up 3 bases and J gave up 8 bases, with 10 bases separating them. Germline lookup yields CDR1 MNHNS and CDR2 SASEGT. As DNA, the CDR3 is TGTGCCAGCAGTGACCCCGGAGAGGGCTACACCTTC. Amino acids: CASSDPGEGYTF.

The rearrangement uses TRBV14 and TRBJ2-1; D might be TRBD2 (6 bases). Trimming took 4 bases from V and 0 from J, leaving 13 bases between them. Germline V CDR1 and CDR2: SGHDN, FVKESK. The CDR3 is 16 amino acids. Written as DNA, the CDR3 is TGTGCCAGCAGCCCACTTGGAGGGGCCTCCTACAATGAGCAGTTCTTC. This sequence encodes CASSPLGGASYNEQFF.

DNA for the CDR3: TGTGCCAGCAGTTTACGCGCCGGACTAGCGGGAGGTGAGCAGTTCTTC. This sequence encodes CASSLRAGLAGGEQFF. The chain joins TRBV27 to TRBJ2-1; 14 bases match TRBD2. The CDR3 loop spans 16 amino acids. V shed 2 bases and J 9 bases; nucleotides not matched to a gene: 6. Germline CDR1 reads MNHEY; CDR2 reads SMNVEV (reference sequence).

V and J are TRBV4-3 and TRBJ1-5; unclear D gene. This CDR3 is 14 amino acids long. The germline V and J ends were trimmed by 1 base and 9 bases, with 13 bases remaining between them. Germline CDR1 reads LGHNA; CDR2 reads YSLEER. Here the CDR3 reads CASSQGYSPGPQHF. In DNA form, the CDR3 reads TGCGCCAGCAGCCAAGGATACAGCCCAGGGCCCCAGCATTTT.

The chain carries TRBV7-2 and TRBJ1-2; 7 bases are shared with TRBD1. This CDR3 is 16 amino acids long. V was clipped by 2 bases and J by 2 bases; unmatched bases: 8. Looked up from germline, CDR1 is SGHTA and CDR2 is FQGNSA. The CDR3 region is CASSLTRGGGNYGYTF. Here the CDR3 DNA reads TGTGCCAGCAGCTTAACCCGAGGGGGCGGGAACTATGGCTACACCTTC. Full variable domain (remainder filled in from reference TRBV7-2 and TRBJ1-2): GAGVSQSPSNKVTEKGKDVELRCDPISGHTALYWYRQSLGQGLEFLIYFQGNSAPDKSGLPSDRFSAERTGGSVSTLTIQRTQQEDSAVYLCASSLTRGGGNYGYTFGSGTRLTVV.

The V gene is TRBV7-9, the J gene TRBJ2-5, with 7 bases aligning to TRBD1. The V gene end was trimmed by 5 bases and the J gene end by 2 bases; junction bases not matched to a gene: 5. Germline V gene lookup returns CDR1 SEHNR and CDR2 FQNEAQ (reference sequence). CDR3 size: 14 residues. The CDR3 reads CASSPRQGQETQYF. The CDR3 DNA reads TGTGCCAGCAGCCCTAGACAGGGACAAGAGACCCAGTACTTC.

V usage is TRBV19 and J usage is TRBJ1-1; TRBD1 is a possible D gene (5 bases). V was cut by 6 bases and J by 3 bases, with 11 bases left in between. Germline V gene sequence: CDR1 LNHDA, CDR2 SQIVND (reference sequence). CDR3 length: 13 amino acids. DNA of the CDR3: TGTGCCAGTAGCTGGGGAGGGGACACTGAAGCTTTCTTT. It translates to CASSWGGDTEAFF.

The CDR3 nucleotides are TGTGCCAGCAGCCCAATCAGACGAACTAGCGGGCAGTCCTACGAGCAGTACTTC. Residues: CASSPIRRTSGQSYEQYF. This chain connects TRBV11-2 to TRBJ2-7, with TRBD2 matching 9 bases. In germline, CDR1 is SGHAT, CDR2 FQNNGV. This CDR3 region has 18 residues. Trimming removed 5 bases from V and 1 base from J; junction bases left unmatched: 15.

This clone was recorded once. The chain employs TRBV27 and TRBJ2-5; 8 bases align to TRBD2. The ends lost 3 bases at V and 3 bases at J; junction bases unmatched: 9. The germline gives CDR1 MNHEY, CDR2 SMNVEV (reference sequence). There are 16 residues in the CDR3. As DNA, the CDR3 is TGTGCCAGCAGTTTTCGGTCGGGGGGGCATAAAGAGACCCAGTACTTC. It specifies CASSFRSGGHKETQYF.

This clone was seen more than once but under ten times. The J gene is TRBJ2-3, the V gene TRBV5-1; D gene ambiguous. Per germline, CDR1 SGHRS and CDR2 YFSETQ. The CDR3 has 15 residues. Deletions cut 3 bases from V and 0 bases from J, with 11 bases between. The DNA of the CDR3 is TGCGCCAGCAGCTCACAGCTATCGAGCACAGATACGCAGTATTTT. Protein sequence: CASSSQLSSTDTQYF.

V usage is TRBV2 and J usage is TRBJ2-6; 7 nucleotides align to TRBD2. CDR3 size: 17 residues. Germline CDR1 reads SNHLY; CDR2 reads FYNNEI. V lost 5 bases and J lost 0; bases outside the gene matches: 7. CDR3 residues: CASSPGTTFSGANVLTF. The CDR3 coding sequence is TGTGCCAGCAGTCCCGGGACTACCTTCTCTGGGGCCAACGTCCTGACTTTC.

This rearrangement joins TRBV6-1 to TRBJ1-2, with TRBD1 as a possible D gene (5 bases). In germline, CDR1 is MNHNS, CDR2 SASEGT. The CDR3 spans 15 residues. Trimming took 3 bases from V and 2 from J, leaving 13 bases between them. CDR3 nucleotide sequence: TGTGCCAGCAGTGAGTTCACAGGCATCAACTATGGCTACACCTTC. Translating it yields CASSEFTGINYGYTF.

The rearrangement joins TRBV27 to TRBJ2-7; weak D call: TRBD1 (6 bases). The CDR3 spans 16 residues. The germline V gene has CDR1 MNHEY and CDR2 SMNVEV (reference sequence). Between the trimmed V and J ends, which lost 7 bases and 0 bases, there was a span of 19 bases. CDR3 bases: TGTGCCAGCACACGCACAACAGGGTACCTCTCCTACGAGCAGTACTTC. It encodes CASTRTTGYLSYEQYF.

Remarks on this clone: This same CDR3 is encoded by further DNA sequences in the sample. This CDR3 reads CASSLGTGGTEAFF. CDR3 in DNA: TGCGCCAGCAGCCTAGGGACAGGGGGCACTGAAGCTTTCTTT. The rearrangement uses TRBV5-1 and TRBJ1-1, with 11 bases identical to TRBD1. The CDR3 extends over 14 amino acids. Per germline, CDR1 SGHRS and CDR2 YFSETQ. Losses at the gene ends were 4 bases for V and 4 bases for J; bases not matched to a gene: 3.

This clone showed up just a few times. V usage is TRBV5-4 and J usage is TRBJ1-2, with 10 nucleotides matching TRBD1. The CDR3 is made up of 15 amino acids. The germline V gene has CDR1 SGHNT and CDR2 YYREEE (reference sequence). The ends lost 5 bases at V and 5 bases at J; junction bases unmatched: 9. The CDR3, as DNA: TGTGCCAGCAGATGGGACAGGGGCCGGGATTATGGCTACACCTTC. This sequence encodes CASRWDRGRDYGYTF.

The chain recombines TRBV28 with TRBJ1-6; perhaps TRBD1 as D (5 bases). Germline loops: CDR1 MDHEN, CDR2 SYDVKM. V was pared by 4 bases and J by 5 bases, with 9 bases between. The CDR3 totals 14 residues. CDR3: CASSSLTDNSPLHF. CDR3 sequence (DNA): TGTGCCAGCAGTTCACTGACAGATAATTCACCCCTCCACTTT.

The rearrangement uses TRBV7-8 and TRBJ2-3, with D perhaps matching TRBD2 (6 bases). The CDR3 consists of 16 residues. V was trimmed by 4 bases and J by 2 bases, leaving 16 bases between them. Germline-derived CDR1 and CDR2 are SGHVS and FQNEAQ. The CDR3: CASSSGLLRATDTQYF. The CDR3 DNA reads as TGTGCCAGCAGCTCGGGACTCCTTAGAGCCACAGATACGCAGTATTTT.

This chain links TRBV6-5 with TRBJ1-2; D not resolved. Per germline, CDR1 MNHEY and CDR2 SVGAGI. The CDR3 spans 12 residues. Trimming cost V 6 bases and J 8 bases, with 13 bases left between them. The CDR3 loop is CASSRLPGGYTF. The CDR3 coding sequence is TGTGCCAGCAGCAGGCTCCCCGGCGGCTACACCTTC.

The V call is TRBV2, the J call TRBJ2-7; D perhaps matches TRBD1 (6 bases). V gave up 2 bases and J gave up 6 bases, with 14 bases separating them. Per germline, CDR1 SNHLY and CDR2 FYNNEI. The CDR3 sequence is 14 residues long. The CDR3 loop reads CASSELGAQGEQYF. Here the CDR3 DNA reads TGTGCCAGCAGTGAATTGGGGGCTCAGGGCGAGCAGTACTTC.

This chain uses TRBV7-3 with TRBJ2-5, with D perhaps matching TRBD2 (5 bases). Between the trimmed V and J ends, which lost 5 bases and 3 bases, there was a span of 16 bases. Germline V gene sequence: CDR1 SGHTA, CDR2 FQGTGA. The CDR3 extends over 15 amino acids. CDR3 nucleotides: TGTGCCAGCAGCCCCAAGGAGGCCACCAAAGAGACCCAGTACTTC. It codes for CASSPKEATKETQYF.

This chain connects TRBV11-2 to TRBJ1-5; D may be TRBD1 (5 bases). CDR3 size: 15 residues. Trimming took off 1 base at V and 6 bases at J, with 13 bases between the two ends. Germline V gene data show CDR1 as SGHAT and CDR2 as FQNNGV. This chain's CDR3 is CASSLAGTWGQPQHF. In DNA, the CDR3 is TGTGCCAGCAGCTTAGCCGGGACTTGGGGTCAGCCCCAGCATTTT.